A single sample is the source of the 15 T cell receptor beta chains below, sequenced in a study of vaccination effects on CD4 cells after COVID-19. When less than 11 days of culture had elapsed, CD4+ T cells were isolated. Participants each got two BNT162b2 or mRNA-1273 vaccine doses. Assay: immunoSEQ multiplex PCR; the TCRdb copy retains only in-frame clones and omits some. The sample holds some 70,000 clones, 70% to 80% seen once. No antigen has been assigned to these receptors. Sample: CD4+ T cells from PBMCs cultured without peptide, taken after COVID-19 vaccination. The receptors stem from a human donor who received a COVID-19 vaccine.

The rearrangement uses TRBV7-9 and TRBJ1-1; D not resolved. Trimming stripped 0 bases from V and 7 bases from J, with 9 bases between. The CDR3 contains 13 residues. Germline V gives CDR1 SEHNR, CDR2 FQNEAQ (reference sequence). The CDR3 DNA is TGTGCCAGCAGCTTAGCGCCTGGGGATGAAGCTTTCTTT. Translated, it gives CASSLAPGDEAFF.

In DNA, the CDR3 is TGTGCCAGCAGCCAAGGAAGACTAGCGGGGGGCAACTCCTACGAGCAGTACGTC. It yields the protein CASSQGRLAGGNSYEQYV. The chain uses TRBV14 and TRBJ2-7, with TRBD2 matching over 13 bases. With 1 base clipped from V and 0 bases from J, the junction kept 6 bases outside the gene matches. Germline V CDR1 and CDR2: SGHDN, FVKESK. The length of the CDR3 is 18 residues.

This chain connects TRBV11-2 to TRBJ1-4; 8 bases align to TRBD1. CDR3 length equals 15 residues. The germline CDR1 and CDR2 sequences are SGHAT and FQNNGV. After removal of 5 bases from V and 7 bases from J, the junction contained 9 bases not matched to a gene. The CDR3 DNA follows: TGTGCCAGCAGCCAAAGGACAGGGTTGAGTGAAAAACTGTTTTTT. The encoded protein is CASSQRTGLSEKLFF.

The genes are TRBV11-2 and TRBJ1-4, with D perhaps TRBD1 (5 bases). V shed 5 bases and J shed 8 bases, with 21 bases lying between them. The germline V gene has CDR1 SGHAT and CDR2 FQNNGV. The CDR3 totals 16 residues. The CDR3 is CASSLKGGVGFEKLFF. As DNA, the CDR3 is TGTGCCAGCAGCCTAAAGGGAGGGGTCGGGTTCGAAAAACTGTTTTTT.

J is TRBJ1-2 and V is TRBV14, with D maybe TRBD1 (5 bases). Trimming took off 0 bases at V and 7 bases at J, with 15 bases between the two ends. CDR3 size: 15 residues. CDR1 and CDR2 from the germline V gene are SGHDN and FVKESK. CDR3 loop: CASSQDQAGYLGYTF. CDR3 nucleotide sequence: TGTGCCAGCAGCCAAGACCAGGCAGGGTATCTTGGCTACACCTTC.

Concerning this clone itself: A junction end diverges from the germline sequence, so it may reflect a read error. The chain recombines TRBV7-8 with TRBJ2-3; 7 bases line up with TRBD2. Looked up from germline, CDR1 is SGHVS and CDR2 is FQNEAQ. The CDR3 totals 17 residues. CDR3 loop: CASSLDERGASTDTQYF. DNA of the CDR3: TGTGCCAGCAGTTTAGATGAGCGGGGAGCTAGCACAGATACGCAGTATTTT.

With respect to this clone: One end of the junction fails to match germline, which may point to a read error. The rearrangement uses TRBV6-6 and TRBJ1-4; D is undetermined. The germline V gene encodes CDR1 MNHNY and CDR2 SVGAGI (reference sequence). The CDR3 spans 12 residues. CDR3 residues: CASSYSIEELFF. The CDR3 coding sequence is TGTGCCAGCAGTTACTCGATTGAAGAACTGTTTTTT.

V gene TRBV30 combines with J gene TRBJ1-5; possibly TRBD1 for D (5 bases). Germline V lookup: CDR1 GTSNPN, CDR2 SVGIG (reference sequence). This CDR3 spans 16 amino acids. The V and J ends lost 3 bases and 11 bases respectively, with 26 bases between them. In DNA form, the CDR3 reads TGTGCCTGGAGCCCGGATGGCAGGGATCCTCCAGAGTCCCAGCATTTT. Amino acid sequence: CAWSPDGRDPPESQHF.

This clone was seen a few times. The genes are TRBV6-9 and TRBJ1-1; D not certain. V was clipped by 1 base and J by 5 bases, with 2 bases between them. The CDR3 covers 11 residues. CDR1 and CDR2 (germline): MNHGY, SVAAGI. CDR3 in DNA: TGTGCCAGCAGTTATTTAACTGAAGCTTTCTTT. Protein: CASSYLTEAFF.

In its sample, this clone was seen a few times. The rearrangement joins TRBV5-1 to TRBJ1-1; 8 bases map to TRBD1. The CDR3 loop spans 15 amino acids. Germline-derived CDR1 and CDR2 are SGHRS and YFSETQ. V lost 2 bases to trimming and J lost 0 bases; unmatched junction nucleotides: 3. For the CDR3, the DNA is TGCGCCAGCAGCTTTACAGGGGGAATGAACACTGAAGCTTTCTTT. Its translation is CASSFTGGMNTEAFF.

The CDR3 coding sequence is TGCAGTGCTAGTTCGATCAATGAGCAGTTCTTC. Amino acid sequence: CSASSINEQFF. The chain links TRBV20-1 to TRBJ2-1; the D is unclear. CDR1 and CDR2 from the germline V gene are DFQATT and SNEGSKA (reference sequence). The CDR3 is 11 residues long. Trimming left V 3 bases short and J 6 bases short, with 6 bases between.

The chain joins TRBV6-2 or TRBV6-3 to TRBJ1-1; 7 nucleotides line up with TRBD1. V trimming: 2 bases; J trimming: 10 bases; junction bases outside the gene matches: 4. This CDR3 has 12 amino acids. From germline, CDR1 is MNHEY and CDR2 SVGEGT. In nucleotides, the CDR3 is TGTGCCAGCAGTTACGGTGACAGGGTAGCTTTCTTT. Amino acids: CASSYGDRVAFF.

CDR3: CATNEIANTGELFF. The CDR3 DNA is TGTGCCACTAATGAGATTGCGAACACCGGGGAGCTGTTTTTT. This chain joins TRBV15 and TRBJ2-2; D not certain. The CDR3 loop spans 14 amino acids. V gave up 9 bases and J gave up 0 bases, with 11 bases separating them. Germline loops: CDR1 LNHNV, CDR2 YYDKDF (reference sequence).

Only one count was recorded for this clone. V is TRBV12-3 or TRBV12-4 and J is TRBJ2-2; D uncertain. V dropped 5 bases and J dropped 15 bases, with 16 bases sitting between them. CDR3 length: 12 residues. This CDR3 reads CASSLGSLKMFF. DNA of the CDR3: TGTGCCAGCAGTCTGGGGTCTCTGAAAATGTTTTTT.

The gene calls are TRBV19 and TRBJ1-4, with 7 positions matching TRBD1. This CDR3 is built from 17 residues. Germline-derived CDR1 and CDR2 are LNHDA and SQIVND (reference sequence). After removal of 4 bases from V and 3 bases from J, the junction contained 11 bases not matched to a gene. The DNA for the CDR3 is TGTGCCAGTAGTACCTCTCAGGACAGGCTCCCTAATGAAAAACTGTTTTTT. Its protein is CASSTSQDRLPNEKLFF. The full variable domain, its missing parts supplied by reference TRBV19 and TRBJ1-4, is DGGITQSPKYLFRKEGQNVTLSCEQNLNHDAMYWYRQDPGQGLRLIYYSQIVNDFQKGDIAEGYSVSREKKESFPLTVTSAQKNPTAFYLCASSTSQDRLPNEKLFFGSGTQLSVL.